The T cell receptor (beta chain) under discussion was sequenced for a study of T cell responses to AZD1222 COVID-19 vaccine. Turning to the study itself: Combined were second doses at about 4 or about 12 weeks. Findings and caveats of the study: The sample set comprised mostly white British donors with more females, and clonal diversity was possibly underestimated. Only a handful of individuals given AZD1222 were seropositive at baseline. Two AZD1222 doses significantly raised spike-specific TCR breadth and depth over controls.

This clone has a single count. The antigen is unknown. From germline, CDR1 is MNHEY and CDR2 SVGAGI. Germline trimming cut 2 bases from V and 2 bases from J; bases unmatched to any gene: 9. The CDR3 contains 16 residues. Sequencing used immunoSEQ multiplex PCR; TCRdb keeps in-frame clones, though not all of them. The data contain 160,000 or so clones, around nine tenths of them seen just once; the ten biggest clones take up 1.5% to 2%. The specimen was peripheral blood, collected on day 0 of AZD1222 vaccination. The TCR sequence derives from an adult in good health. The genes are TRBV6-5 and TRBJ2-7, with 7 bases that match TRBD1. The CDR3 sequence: CASSYGTGTVPYEQYF. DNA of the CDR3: TGTGCCAGCAGTTACGGAACCGGGACAGTCCCCTACGAGCAGTACTTC.